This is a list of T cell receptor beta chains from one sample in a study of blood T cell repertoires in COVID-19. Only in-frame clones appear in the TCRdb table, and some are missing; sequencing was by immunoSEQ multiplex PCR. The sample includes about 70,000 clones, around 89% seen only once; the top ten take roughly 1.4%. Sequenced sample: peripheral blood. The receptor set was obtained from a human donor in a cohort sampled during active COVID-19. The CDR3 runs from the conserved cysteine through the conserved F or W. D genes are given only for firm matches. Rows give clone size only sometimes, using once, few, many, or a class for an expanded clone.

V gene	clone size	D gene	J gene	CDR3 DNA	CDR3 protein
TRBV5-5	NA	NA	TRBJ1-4	TGTGCCAGCAGCACACAGGGTACTGGATATGCTAATGAAAAACTGTTTTTT	CASSTQGTGYANEKLFF
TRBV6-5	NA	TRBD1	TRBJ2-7	TGTGCCAGCACCGAACAGGGGGCCCGAACCTACGAGCAGTACTTC	CASTEQGARTYEQYF
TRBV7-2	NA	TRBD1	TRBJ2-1	TGTGCCAGCAGCTTAGCCTCCGGGACAGGGGACAATGAGCAGTTCTTC	CASSLASGTGDNEQFF
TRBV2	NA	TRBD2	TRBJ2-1	TGTGCCAGAAGGGGGACTAGCGGGAGTGATGAGCAGTTCTTC	CARRGTSGSDEQFF
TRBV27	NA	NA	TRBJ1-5	TGTGCCAGCAGCCTGACCGGGGTAGGTCAGCCCCAGCATTTT	CASSLTGVGQPQHF
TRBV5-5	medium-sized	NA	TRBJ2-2	TGTGCCAGCAGCTTTAGCTGGACCGGGGAGCTGTTTTTT	CASSFSWTGELFF
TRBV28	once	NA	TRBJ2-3	TGTGCCAGCAATCCCTCGGGAGAGGGTAGCACAGATACGCAGTATTTT	CASNPSGEGSTDTQYF
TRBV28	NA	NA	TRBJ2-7	TGTGCCAGCAGTTTAAGGGGTCCCCCCTACGAGCAGTACTTC	CASSLRGPPYEQYF
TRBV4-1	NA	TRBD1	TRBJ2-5	TGCGCCAGCAGCCAAGAAGGGGGGACAGGGGCGAGGGGGACCCAGTACTTC	CASSQEGGTGARGTQYF
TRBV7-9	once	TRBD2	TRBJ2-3	TGTGCCAGCAGCTTACTAGCGGGGGCGGCAGATACGCAGTATTTT	CASSLLAGAADTQYF
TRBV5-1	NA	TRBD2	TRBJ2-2	TGCGCCAGCAGCTTGCCCGGGGCGGGAGCGAACACCGGGGAGCTGTTTTTT	CASSLPGAGANTGELFF
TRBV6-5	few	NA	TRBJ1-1	TGTGCCAGCAGTCCAACCCTACAGGGTGGCACTGAAGCTTTCTTT	CASSPTLQGGTEAFF
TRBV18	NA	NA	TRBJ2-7	TGTGCCAGCTCCGCGGGCGCCAAGGAGCAGTACTTC	CASSAGAKEQYF
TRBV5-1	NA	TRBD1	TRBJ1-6	TGCGCCAGCAGCTTGGGACGGGACAGCGTCTATTCACCCCTCCACTTT	CASSLGRDSVYSPLHF
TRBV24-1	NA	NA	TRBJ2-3	TGTGCCACCAGTGATTTGCCCCCCCATGGAAGAGCGGACTACACAGATACGCAGTATTTT	CATSDLPPHGRADYTDTQYF
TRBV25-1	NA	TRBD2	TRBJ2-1	TGTGCCAGCAACGGACTAGCGGACTACAATGAGCAGTTCTTC	CASNGLADYNEQFF